Included here is one T cell receptor (beta chain) sequence, with context. Its matching antigen is unknown. The germline V gene encodes CDR1 DFQATT and CDR2 SNEGSKA (reference sequence). Trimming removed 4 bases from V and 4 bases from J, with 10 bases in between. This CDR3 region has 13 residues. This entry is derived from a study of response to subunit inactivated influenza vaccine. Study-level findings and limits: Few additional T cells are recruited per seasonal influenza vaccination, authors suggested.

From the RT-PCR reads, TCRdb called clonotypes with MiXCR, one entry per CDR3 protein. The table includes 150,000 to 200,000 distinct CDR3 sequences, about 12% detected once. The same data also contributed to another study, on T cells expressing NK-cell markers. That source adds: With UMIs, 5'RACE template switching was used to make TCR beta cDNA. About 6 donors had dominant NKG2C+ clonotypes that comprised about 1.0-7.0% of their CD8+ T cells.

The source material was CD8+ T cells sorted from PBMCs, sampled about 11 days after vaccination. The TCR originated in a man in his fifties or sixties who received an inactivated influenza vaccine. The chain carries TRBV20-1 and TRBJ1-4; weak D call: TRBD1 (5 bases). The CDR3: CSAIRDSNEKLFF. The CDR3 DNA follows: TGCAGTGCTATACGTGACAGTAATGAAAAACTGTTTTTT.